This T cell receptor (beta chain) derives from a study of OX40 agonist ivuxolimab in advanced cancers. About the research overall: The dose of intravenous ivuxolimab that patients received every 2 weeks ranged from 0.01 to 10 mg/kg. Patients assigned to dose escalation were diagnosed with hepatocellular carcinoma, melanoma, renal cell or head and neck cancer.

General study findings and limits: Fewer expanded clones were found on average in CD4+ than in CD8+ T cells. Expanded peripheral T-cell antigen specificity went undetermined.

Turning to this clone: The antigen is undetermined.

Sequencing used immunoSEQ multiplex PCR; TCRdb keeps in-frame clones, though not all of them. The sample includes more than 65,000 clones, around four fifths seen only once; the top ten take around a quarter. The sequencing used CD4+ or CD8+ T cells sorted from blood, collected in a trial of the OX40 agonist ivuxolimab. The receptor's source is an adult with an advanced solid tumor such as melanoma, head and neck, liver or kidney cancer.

The CDR3 region is CASSLDIRAGRTDTQYF. CDR3 coding DNA: TGCGCCAGCAGCCTGGATATTCGTGCGGGTCGCACAGATACGCAGTATTTT. V usage is TRBV5-1 and J usage is TRBJ2-3, with a tentative D call TRBD2 (5 bases). Looked up from germline, CDR1 is SGHRS and CDR2 is YFSETQ. There are 17 residues in the CDR3. The ends were cut back, 4 bases at V and 1 base at J, with 19 bases in the middle.